This T cell receptor beta chain came from a study of a mutant IDH1 vaccine in newly diagnosed glioma. The CDR3 covers 14 residues. Trimming took off 0 bases at V and 5 bases at J, with 8 bases between the two ends. Germline CDR1 is WSHSY and CDR2 is SAAADI. The repertoire was sequenced with immunoSEQ multiplex PCR; TCRdb's copy has only in-frame clones and lacks some. The sample lists around 24,000 clones; about 89% were seen once. Time point in this sample: baseline, week 1 (first vaccination visit). The sample's treatment: pre-vaccination baseline after standard-of-care therapy. The V call is TRBV10-2, the J call TRBJ1-5; no definite D call. This TCR was sampled from a man aged 30-40 years with glioma. The sequencing here drew on PBMCs, taken from a glioma patient treated with radiotherapy, temozolomide or both. The CDR3 loop is CASSESASYQPQHF. For the CDR3, the DNA is TGCGCCAGCAGTGAGTCTGCCAGCTATCAGCCCCAGCATTTT.